This T cell receptor (beta chain) was captured in a study of a mutant IDH1 vaccine in newly diagnosed glioma. For the study at large: Vaccination was launched 4-6 weeks after radiotherapy alone, or with temozolomide cycles. The treated group averaged approximately 38 years old and was roughly 60% male, around 38% female.

The study, taken as a whole, reports: It seemed that pseudoprogression was not linked to changes in the top peripheral T cell clonotypes.

As regards this clone: Its antigen is not identified.

Germline V CDR1 and CDR2: LGHNA, YNFKEQ. V was pared by 3 bases and J by 0 bases, with 6 bases of the junction left unmatched. This CDR3 contains 16 residues. The protocol was immunoSEQ multiplex PCR, while the TCRdb copy is restricted to in-frame clones and leaves out a portion. This table has tens of thousands of clones, about 80% appearing once. Regarding time point: week 11, during vaccination. In the vaccine, a single dose held 300 ug of the mutant IDH1 20-mer peptide, along with topical imiquimod. This TCR was sampled from a man between 45 and 60 years old with glioma. The V call is TRBV4-2, the J call TRBJ2-3; 7 positions agree with TRBD1. The sample consisted of PBMCs, taken from a glioma patient whose treatment included an IDH1 peptide vaccine. The DNA of the CDR3 is TGTGCCAGCAGCCAGGTTGGGACAGCTAGCACAGATACGCAGTATTTT. This sequence encodes CASSQVGTASTDTQYF.